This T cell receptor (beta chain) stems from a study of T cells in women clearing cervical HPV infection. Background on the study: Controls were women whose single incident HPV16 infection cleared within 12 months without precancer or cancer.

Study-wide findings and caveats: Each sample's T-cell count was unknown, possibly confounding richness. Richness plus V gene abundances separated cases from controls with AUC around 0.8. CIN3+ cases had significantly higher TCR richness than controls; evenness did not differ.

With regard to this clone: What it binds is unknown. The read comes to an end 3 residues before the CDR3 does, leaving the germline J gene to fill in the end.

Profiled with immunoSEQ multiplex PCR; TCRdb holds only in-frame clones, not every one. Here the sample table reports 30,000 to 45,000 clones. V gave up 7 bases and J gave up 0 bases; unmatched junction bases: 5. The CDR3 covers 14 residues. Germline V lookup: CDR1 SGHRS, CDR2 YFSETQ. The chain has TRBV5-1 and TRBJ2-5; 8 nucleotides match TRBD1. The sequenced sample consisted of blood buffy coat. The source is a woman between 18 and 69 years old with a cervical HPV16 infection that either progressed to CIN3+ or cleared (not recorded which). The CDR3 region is CASGRGQDQETQYF. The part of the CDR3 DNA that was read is TGCGCCAGCGGACGGGGACAGGACCAAGAGACC.